This TCR beta chain originates from a study of cytotoxic CD8 clonotypes in ibrutinib-treated CLL. Background on the study: Some 10 relapsed/refractory, over 14 treatment-naive; approximately 18 IGHV unmutated. Partial responders roughly 25, complete 2; about twelve progressed and 14 stayed in remission by median around 62 months. Study outcomes and limitations: Stable or contracted on treatment, public clonotypes were also uncommon.

To note about this clone: Its specificity is unknown.

This table comes from immunoSEQ multiplex PCR, and its TCRdb copy is limited to in-frame clones, with some not included. This table has over 70,000 clones, roughly 83% appearing once. The CDR3 extends over 15 amino acids. Per germline, CDR1 MDHEN and CDR2 SYDVKM. This sequence joins TRBV28 and TRBJ1-6; D perhaps matches TRBD1 (5 bases). The TCR comes from a human donor with chronic lymphocytic leukemia. The material was PBMCs, obtained after 12 months of ibrutinib treatment. CDR3 sequence reads: CGHIPLASGRSPLHF. DNA for the CDR3: TGTGGCCATATCCCCCTTGCTTCGGGACGTTCACCCCTCCACTTT.